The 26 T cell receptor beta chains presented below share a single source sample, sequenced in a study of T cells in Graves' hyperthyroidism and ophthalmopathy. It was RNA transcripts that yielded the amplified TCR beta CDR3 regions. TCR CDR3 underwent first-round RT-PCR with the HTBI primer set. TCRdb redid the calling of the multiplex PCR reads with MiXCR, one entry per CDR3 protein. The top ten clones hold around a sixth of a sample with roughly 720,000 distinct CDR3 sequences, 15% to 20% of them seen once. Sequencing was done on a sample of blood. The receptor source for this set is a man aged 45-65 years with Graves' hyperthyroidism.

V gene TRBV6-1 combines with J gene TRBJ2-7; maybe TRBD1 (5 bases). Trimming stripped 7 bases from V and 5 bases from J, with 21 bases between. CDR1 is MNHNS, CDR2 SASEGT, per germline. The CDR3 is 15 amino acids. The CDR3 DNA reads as TGTGCCAGCACTCTCGCCCTAGGGTCCAGGGACGAGCAGTACTTC. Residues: CASTLALGSRDEQYF.

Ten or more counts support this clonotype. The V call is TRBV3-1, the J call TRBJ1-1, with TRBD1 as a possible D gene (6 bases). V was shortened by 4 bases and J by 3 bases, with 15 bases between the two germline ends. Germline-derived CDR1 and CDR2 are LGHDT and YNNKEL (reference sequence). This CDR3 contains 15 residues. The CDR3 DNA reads TGTGCCAGCAGCCTGAGGTCGGGGGGCGACACTGAAGCTTTCTTT. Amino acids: CASSLRSGGDTEAFF.

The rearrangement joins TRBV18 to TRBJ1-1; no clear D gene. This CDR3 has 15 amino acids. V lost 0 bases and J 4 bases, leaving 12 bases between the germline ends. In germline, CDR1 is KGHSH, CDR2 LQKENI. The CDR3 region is CASSPPGQVSTEAFF. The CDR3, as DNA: TGTGCCAGCTCACCACCTGGCCAGGTGTCCACTGAAGCTTTCTTT.

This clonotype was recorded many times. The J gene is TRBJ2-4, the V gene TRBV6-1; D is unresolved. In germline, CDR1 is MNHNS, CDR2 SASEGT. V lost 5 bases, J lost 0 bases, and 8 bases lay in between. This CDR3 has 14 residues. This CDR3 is CASSSTLAKNIQYF. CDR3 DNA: TGTGCCAGCAGTTCGACCTTAGCCAAAAACATTCAGTACTTC.

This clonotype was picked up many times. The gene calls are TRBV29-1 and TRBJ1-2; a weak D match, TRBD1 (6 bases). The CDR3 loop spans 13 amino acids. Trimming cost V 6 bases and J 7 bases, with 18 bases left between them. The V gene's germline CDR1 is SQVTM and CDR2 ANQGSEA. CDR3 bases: TGCAGCGTCGCCAATGTGGACAGTTCTGGCTACACCTTC. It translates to CSVANVDSSGYTF.

For the CDR3, the DNA is TGCGCCAGCAGCCCCGGGACTAGCGGGACCAGCTTCCAAGAGACCCAGTACTTC. It specifies CASSPGTSGTSFQETQYF. The chain has TRBV5-1 and TRBJ2-5, with TRBD2 matching 13 bases. The germline CDR1 and CDR2 sequences are SGHRS and YFSETQ. This CDR3 has 18 residues. Trimming at V came to 4 bases and at J to 1 base, leaving 10 bases not matched to a gene.

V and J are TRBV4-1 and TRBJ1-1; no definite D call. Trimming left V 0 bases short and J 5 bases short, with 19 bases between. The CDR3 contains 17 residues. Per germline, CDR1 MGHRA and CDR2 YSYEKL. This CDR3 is CASSQDILGGRRTEAFF. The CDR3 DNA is TGCGCCAGCAGCCAAGATATTTTAGGAGGGAGGAGGACTGAAGCTTTCTTT.

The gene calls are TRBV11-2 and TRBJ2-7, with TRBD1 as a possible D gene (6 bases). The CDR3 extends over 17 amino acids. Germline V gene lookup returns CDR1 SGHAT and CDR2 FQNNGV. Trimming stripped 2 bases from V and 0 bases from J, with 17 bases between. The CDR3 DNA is TGTGCCAGCAGCTTAATTAGGTGGACAGAGCTCTCCTACGAGCAGTACTTC. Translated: CASSLIRWTELSYEQYF. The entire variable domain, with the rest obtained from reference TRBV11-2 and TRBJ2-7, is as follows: EAGVAQSPRYKIIEKRQSVAFWCNPISGHATLYWYQQILGQGPKLLIQFQNNGVVDDSQLPKDRFSAERLKGVDSTLKIQPAKLEDSAVYLCASSLIRWTELSYEQYFGPGTRLTVT.

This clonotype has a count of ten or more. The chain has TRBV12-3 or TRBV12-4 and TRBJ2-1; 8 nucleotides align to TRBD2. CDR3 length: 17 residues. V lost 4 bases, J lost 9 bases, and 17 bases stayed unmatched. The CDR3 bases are TGTGCCAGCAGTTCGTATAGGACTAGCCGGGGTAGGGGTGAGCAGTTCTTC. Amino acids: CASSSYRTSRGRGEQFF.

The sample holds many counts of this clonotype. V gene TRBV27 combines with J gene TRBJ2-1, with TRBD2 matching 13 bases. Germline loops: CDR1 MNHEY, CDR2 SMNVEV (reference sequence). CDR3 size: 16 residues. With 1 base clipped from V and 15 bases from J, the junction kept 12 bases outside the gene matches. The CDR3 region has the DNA TGTGCCAGCAGTTTATGGGACCCCGGGACTAGCGGGATCGGGTTCTTC. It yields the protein CASSLWDPGTSGIGFF.

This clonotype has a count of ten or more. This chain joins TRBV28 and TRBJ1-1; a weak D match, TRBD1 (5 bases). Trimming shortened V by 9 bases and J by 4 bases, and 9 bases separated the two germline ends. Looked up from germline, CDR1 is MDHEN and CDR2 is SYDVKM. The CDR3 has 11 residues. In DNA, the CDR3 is TGTGCCAGTACGGGGCTCACTGAAGCTTTCTTT. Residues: CASTGLTEAFF.

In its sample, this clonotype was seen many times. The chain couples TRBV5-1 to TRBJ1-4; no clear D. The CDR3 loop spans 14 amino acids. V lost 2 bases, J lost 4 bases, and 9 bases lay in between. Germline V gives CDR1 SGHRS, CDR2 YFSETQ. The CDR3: CASSFRRGNEKLFF. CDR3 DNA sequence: TGCGCCAGCAGCTTTAGACGGGGTAATGAAAAACTGTTTTTT.

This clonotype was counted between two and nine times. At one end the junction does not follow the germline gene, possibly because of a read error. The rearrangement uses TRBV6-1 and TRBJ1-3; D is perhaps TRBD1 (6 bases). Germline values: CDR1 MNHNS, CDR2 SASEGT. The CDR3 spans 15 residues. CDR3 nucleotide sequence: TGTGCCAGCGATACTACAGGGAATCTTGGAGACACCATATATTTT. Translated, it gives CASDTTGNLGDTIYF.

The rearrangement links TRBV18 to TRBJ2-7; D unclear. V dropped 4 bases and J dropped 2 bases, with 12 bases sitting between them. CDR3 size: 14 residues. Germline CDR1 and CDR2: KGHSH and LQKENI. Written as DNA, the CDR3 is TGTGCCAGCTCACTAGGCCAGGTTCCCTACGAGCAGTACTTC. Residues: CASSLGQVPYEQYF.

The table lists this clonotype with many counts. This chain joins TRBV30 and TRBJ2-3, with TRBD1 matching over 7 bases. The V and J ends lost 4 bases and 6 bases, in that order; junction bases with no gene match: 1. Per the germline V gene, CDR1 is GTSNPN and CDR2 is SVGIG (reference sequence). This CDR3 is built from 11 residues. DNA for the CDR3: TGTGCCTGGACCAGGGGGGATACGCAGTATTTT. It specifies CAWTRGDTQYF.

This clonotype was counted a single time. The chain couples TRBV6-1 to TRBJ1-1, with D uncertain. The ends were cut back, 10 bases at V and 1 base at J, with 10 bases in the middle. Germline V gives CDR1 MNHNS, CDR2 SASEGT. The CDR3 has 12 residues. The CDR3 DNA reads TGTGCCACCCGTCCGGGGAACACTGAAGCTTTCTTT. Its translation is CATRPGNTEAFF.

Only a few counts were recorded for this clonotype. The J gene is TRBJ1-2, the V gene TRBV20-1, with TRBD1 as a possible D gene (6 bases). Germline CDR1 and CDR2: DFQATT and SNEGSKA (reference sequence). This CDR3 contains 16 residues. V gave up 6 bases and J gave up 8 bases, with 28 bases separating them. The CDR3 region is CSALPPPGRGALGYTF. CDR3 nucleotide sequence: TGCAGTGCACTCCCCCCCCCTGGCAGGGGAGCTCTAGGCTACACCTTC.

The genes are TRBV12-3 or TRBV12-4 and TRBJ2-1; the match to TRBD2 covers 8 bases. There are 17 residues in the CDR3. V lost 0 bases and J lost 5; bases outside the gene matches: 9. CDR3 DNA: TGTGCCAGCAGTTTAGCGCTAGGTACTAGCGGAGACAATGAGCAGTTCTTC. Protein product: CASSLALGTSGDNEQFF.

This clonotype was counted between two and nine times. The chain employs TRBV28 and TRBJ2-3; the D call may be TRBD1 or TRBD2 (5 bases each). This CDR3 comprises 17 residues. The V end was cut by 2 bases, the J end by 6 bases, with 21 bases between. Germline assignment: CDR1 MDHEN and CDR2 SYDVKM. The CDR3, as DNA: TGTGCCAGCAGTTTAAAAGGGTGGGCCCGTGAGGGGGATACGCAGTATTTT. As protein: CASSLKGWAREGDTQYF.

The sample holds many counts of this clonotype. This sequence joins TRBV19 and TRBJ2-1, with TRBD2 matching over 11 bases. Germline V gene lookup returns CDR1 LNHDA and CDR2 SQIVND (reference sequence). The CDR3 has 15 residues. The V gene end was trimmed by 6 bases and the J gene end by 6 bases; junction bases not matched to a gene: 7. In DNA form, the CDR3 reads TGTGCCAGTAGCACCGGGACTAGCGGTTCCAATGAGCAGTTCTTC. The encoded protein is CASSTGTSGSNEQFF.

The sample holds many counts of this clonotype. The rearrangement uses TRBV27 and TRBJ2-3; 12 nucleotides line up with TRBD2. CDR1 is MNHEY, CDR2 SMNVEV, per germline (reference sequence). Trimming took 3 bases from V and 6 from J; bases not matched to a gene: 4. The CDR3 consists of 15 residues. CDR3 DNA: TGTGCCAGCAGTTTGACTAGCGGGAGTTCCGATACGCAGTATTTT. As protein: CASSLTSGSSDTQYF.

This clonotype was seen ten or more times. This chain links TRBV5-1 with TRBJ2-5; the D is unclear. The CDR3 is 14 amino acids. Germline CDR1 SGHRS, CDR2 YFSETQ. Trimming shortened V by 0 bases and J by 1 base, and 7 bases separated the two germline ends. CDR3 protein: CASSLGDSQETQYF. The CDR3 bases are TGCGCCAGCAGCTTGGGGGATAGCCAAGAGACCCAGTACTTC.

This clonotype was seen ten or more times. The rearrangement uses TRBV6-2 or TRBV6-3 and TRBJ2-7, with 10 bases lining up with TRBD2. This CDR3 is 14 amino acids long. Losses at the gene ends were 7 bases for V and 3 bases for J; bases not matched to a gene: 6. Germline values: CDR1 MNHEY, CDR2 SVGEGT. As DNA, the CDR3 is TGTGCCAGCACCTTAGCGGGAGGTTTCTACGAGCAGTACTTC. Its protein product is CASTLAGGFYEQYF.

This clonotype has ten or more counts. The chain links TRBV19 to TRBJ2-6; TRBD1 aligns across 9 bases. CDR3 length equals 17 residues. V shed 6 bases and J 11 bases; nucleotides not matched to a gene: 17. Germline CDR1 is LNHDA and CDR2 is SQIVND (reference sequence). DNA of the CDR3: TGTGCCAGTAGCATCCCATCCGCCGGGACAGGGTTCTACGTCCTGACTTTC. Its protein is CASSIPSAGTGFYVLTF.

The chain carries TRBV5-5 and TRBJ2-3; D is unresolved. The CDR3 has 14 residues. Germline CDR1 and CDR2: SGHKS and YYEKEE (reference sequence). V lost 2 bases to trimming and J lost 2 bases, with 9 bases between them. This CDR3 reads CASSFELFTDTQYF. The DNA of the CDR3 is TGTGCCAGCAGCTTCGAACTCTTCACAGATACGCAGTATTTT. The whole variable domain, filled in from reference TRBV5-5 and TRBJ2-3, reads DAGVTQSPTHLIKTRGQQVTLRCSPISGHKSVSWYQQVLGQGPQFIFQYYEKEERGRGNFPDRFSARQFPNYSSELNVNALLLGDSALYLCASSFELFTDTQYFGPGTRLTVL.

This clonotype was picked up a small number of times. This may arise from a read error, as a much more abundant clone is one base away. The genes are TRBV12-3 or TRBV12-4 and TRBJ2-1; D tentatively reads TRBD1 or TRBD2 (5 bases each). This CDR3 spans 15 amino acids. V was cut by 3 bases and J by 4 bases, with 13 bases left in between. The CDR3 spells CASSFPSRVYNEQFF. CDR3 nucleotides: TGTGCCAGCAGTTTCCCTAGCAGGGTTTACAATGAGCAGTTCTTC.